The 4 T cell receptor beta chains listed next were all sequenced from one sample in a study of cytomegalovirus exposure and HLA in healthy donors. PCR was performed using 60 Vbeta and 13 Jbeta primers. Measured with immunoSEQ multiplex PCR; TCRdb has only the in-frame clones, and not every one. The table records over 55,000 clones, around 80% of them present only once. The sequencing sample was made of PBMCs. Receptors originate from a woman aged 25-40 years in good health and CMV-seronegative.

This chain connects TRBV13 to TRBJ1-2; 7 bases line up with TRBD1. This CDR3 has 16 residues. In germline, CDR1 is PRHDT, CDR2 FYEKMQ (reference sequence). Trimming removed 4 bases from V and 3 bases from J; junction bases left unmatched: 11. The CDR3, as DNA: TGTGCCAGCAGCTACGACAGGGCGAGAGTATACTATGGCTACACCTTC. Protein sequence: CASSYDRARVYYGYTF.

The chain combines TRBV6-5 with TRBJ2-4; TRBD1 matches at 10 bases. Losses at the gene ends were 8 bases for V and 6 bases for J; bases not matched to a gene: 7. Per the germline V gene, CDR1 is MNHEY and CDR2 is SVGAGI. The CDR3 runs 14 residues. The CDR3 spells CASGATGGRNIQYF. DNA of the CDR3: TGTGCCAGCGGGGCGACAGGGGGCAGAAACATTCAGTACTTC.

The chain links TRBV7-2 to TRBJ1-2, with 9 positions matching TRBD1. This CDR3 has 15 amino acids. After removal of 11 bases from V and 3 bases from J, the junction contained 13 bases not matched to a gene. The germline V gene encodes CDR1 SGHTA and CDR2 FQGNSA. The CDR3 DNA reads TGTGCCCTGCCCAGGACAGGGGAGTCTGACTATGGCTACACCTTC. As protein: CALPRTGESDYGYTF.

V and J are TRBV4-3 and TRBJ2-1, with D maybe TRBD2 (5 bases). Germline CDR1 LGHNA, CDR2 YSLEER. Trimming shortened V by 4 bases and J by 0 bases, and 13 bases separated the two germline ends. CDR3 size: 16 residues. The CDR3 coding sequence is TGCGCCAGCAGCCTCCACGGGGATCCCTCCTACAATGAGCAGTTCTTC. This translates into CASSLHGDPSYNEQFF.